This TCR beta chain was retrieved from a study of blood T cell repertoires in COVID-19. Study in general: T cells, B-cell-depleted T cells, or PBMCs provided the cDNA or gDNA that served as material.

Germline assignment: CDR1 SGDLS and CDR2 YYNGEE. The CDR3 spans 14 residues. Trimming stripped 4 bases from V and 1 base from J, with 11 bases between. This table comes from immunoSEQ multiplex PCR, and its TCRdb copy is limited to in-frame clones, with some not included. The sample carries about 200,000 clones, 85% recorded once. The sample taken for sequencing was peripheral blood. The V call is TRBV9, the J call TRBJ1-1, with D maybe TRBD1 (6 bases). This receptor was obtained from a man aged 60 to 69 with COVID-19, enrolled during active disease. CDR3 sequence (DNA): TGTGCCAGCAGCCCAGGGGAAAGGAACACTGAAGCTTTCTTT. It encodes CASSPGERNTEAFF.